Listed below are T cell receptor beta chains from one sample, sequenced in a study of CD8+CD57+ T cells in acquired aplastic anemia. TCRdb ran MiXCR on the reads and lists one entry per CDR3 protein. The sample holds more than 150,000 distinct CDR3 sequences, 64% seen once. Sequences were obtained from sorted CD4+, CD8+, or CD8+CD57+ T cells (not recorded which) from PBMCs. These receptors were taken from a human donor with severe aplastic anemia or a healthy control (not recorded which). CDR3s include the opening cysteine and the closing phenylalanine or tryptophan. The D gene is left open where the match is weak. The listing skips clone size in some rows; elsewhere it reads once, few, many or a size class.

J gene	D gene	clone size	V gene	CDR3 protein	CDR3 DNA
TRBJ1-2	.	.	TRBV20-1	CSALTRVSRGYGYTF	TGCAGTGCCCTAACCCGGGTCTCGAGGGGCTATGGCTACACCTTC
TRBJ1-1	TRBD1	.	TRBV6-5	CASSYFRDRPNTEAFF	TGTGCCAGCAGTTATTTCCGGGACAGACCGAACACTGAAGCTTTCTTT
TRBJ2-1	.	many	TRBV25-1	CASSGYNEQFF	TGTGCCAGCAGTGGCTACAATGAGCAGTTCTTC
TRBJ2-3	.	.	TRBV20-1	CSAGGRTGEGTDTQYF	TGCAGTGCTGGGGGACGTACTGGAGAGGGCACAGATACGCAGTATTTT
TRBJ2-5	.	.	TRBV15	CATSGDGIQETQYF	TGTGCCACCAGCGGGGACGGGATACAAGAGACCCAGTACTTC
TRBJ1-6	TRBD1	once	TRBV12-3/TRBV12-4	CASRPGGGYNSPLHF	TGTGCCAGCAGACCAGGGGGCGGCTATAATTCACCCCTCCACTTT
TRBJ2-3	.	.	TRBV27	CASSLWSRDRDTQYF	TGTGCCAGCAGTTTGTGGAGCAGGGATCGAGATACGCAGTATTTT
TRBJ1-4	.	.	TRBV7-4	CASSLERGASTNEKLFF	TGTGCCAGCAGCTTGGAGCGGGGGGCCTCAACTAATGAAAAACTGTTTTTT
TRBJ1-4	TRBD1	.	TRBV7-2	CASSGWTGALEKLFF	TGTGCCAGCAGCGGCTGGACAGGGGCGCTTGAAAAACTGTTTTTT
TRBJ1-1	TRBD1	.	TRBV29-1	CSVGEGASVEAFF	TGCAGCGTTGGGGAGGGGGCATCGGTCGAAGCTTTCTTT
TRBJ1-2	.	.	TRBV12-3/TRBV12-4	CASTLGYGYTF	TGTGCCAGCACCTTGGGATATGGCTACACCTTC
TRBJ2-1	.	.	TRBV7-2	CASSSLTGWNEQFF	TGTGCCAGCAGCTCCCTCACGGGTTGGAATGAGCAGTTCTTC
TRBJ2-3	.	.	TRBV10-3	CAISESGGGYRTHSTDTQYF	TGTGCCATCAGTGAGTCGGGGGGCGGATACAGGACACACAGCACAGATACGCAGTATTTT
TRBJ2-3	TRBD1	.	TRBV19	CASGTGPSTDTQYF	TGTGCCAGTGGGACAGGGCCTAGCACAGATACGCAGTATTTT
TRBJ1-1	.	.	TRBV7-9	CASSPETPNTEAFF	TGTGCCAGCAGCCCTGAAACACCGAACACTGAAGCTTTCTTT
TRBJ2-7	.	.	TRBV6-1	CASSLGSVSYEQYF	TGTGCCAGCAGTTTGGGGAGTGTCTCCTACGAGCAGTACTTC
TRBJ2-7	TRBD1	many	TRBV20-1	CSAEGQDSYEQYF	TGCAGTGCTGAGGGACAGGACTCCTACGAGCAGTACTTC
TRBJ2-2	.	.	TRBV19	CASSIRTPNTGELFF	TGTGCCAGTAGTATACGGACCCCGAACACCGGGGAGCTGTTTTTT
TRBJ1-1	TRBD1	.	TRBV11-2	CASSLSRTGGGSTEAFF	TGTGCCAGCAGCTTATCCCGGACAGGGGGCGGGAGCACTGAAGCTTTCTTT
TRBJ2-7	.	.	TRBV20-1	CSARHYRNSYEQYF	TGCAGTGCTAGGCATTACAGGAACTCCTACGAGCAGTACTTC
TRBJ2-7	.	.	TRBV12-3/TRBV12-4	CASSLRTPNNEQYF	TGTGCCAGCAGTCTTCGGACACCCAACAACGAGCAGTACTTC
TRBJ2-1	TRBD2	.	TRBV7-3	CASSLKREGVNEQFF	TGTGCCAGCAGCCTAAAGCGGGAGGGGGTCAATGAGCAGTTCTTC
TRBJ2-7	.	.	TRBV4-1	CASSQGRNSGTYEQYF	TGCGCCAGCAGCCAAGGTCGGAATAGCGGCACCTACGAGCAGTACTTC
TRBJ2-1	TRBD2	.	TRBV7-9	CASSTRTSYNEQFF	TGTGCCAGCAGTACACGGACTAGCTACAATGAGCAGTTCTTC
TRBJ1-1	.	once	TRBV19	CASSAAMNTEAFF	TGTGCCAGTAGTGCGGCCATGAACACTGAAGCTTTCTTT
TRBJ2-5	TRBD2	.	TRBV24-1	CATSDAGTSGETQYF	TGTGCCACCAGTGATGCCGGGACTAGTGGCGAGACCCAGTACTTC
TRBJ1-4	.	.	TRBV20-1	CSARDATATNEKLFF	TGCAGTGCTAGAGATGCGACTGCAACTAATGAAAAACTGTTTTTT
TRBJ1-2	.	many	TRBV11-2	CASSPFPVGPQANYGYTF	TGTGCCAGCAGCCCCTTTCCTGTGGGGCCGCAGGCTAACTATGGCTACACCTTC
TRBJ1-2	TRBD1	.	TRBV24-1	CATAGQGDYGYTF	TGTGCCACCGCAGGACAGGGGGACTATGGCTACACCTTC
TRBJ2-6	.	.	TRBV5-1	CASSLGDSSGANVLTF	TGCGCCAGCAGTTTGGGCGACAGCTCTGGGGCCAACGTCCTGACTTTC
TRBJ1-6	.	few	TRBV9	CASSGRDSPLHF	TGTGCCAGCAGCGGAAGGGATTCACCCCTCCACTTT
TRBJ1-1	TRBD1	once	TRBV7-9	CASSLGTGGVTEAFF	TGTGCCAGCAGCTTAGGGACAGGGGGCGTCACTGAAGCTTTCTTT
TRBJ1-2	.	.	TRBV7-2	CASSSVRTHTGYTF	TGTGCCAGCAGCTCCGTCCGGACCCATACTGGCTACACCTTC
TRBJ2-5	.	.	TRBV19	CASSIRGKETQYF	TGTGCCAGTAGTATCCGAGGGAAAGAGACCCAGTACTTC
TRBJ1-2	.	.	TRBV29-1	CSVEHRDGDYGYTF	TGCAGCGTTGAACACCGGGACGGGGACTATGGCTACACCTTC
TRBJ2-7	TRBD1	many	TRBV10-3	CAISRDSSYEQYF	TGTGCCATCAGTCGGGACAGCTCCTACGAGCAGTACTTC
TRBJ2-7	.	.	TRBV7-9	CASSHSGSGGSYYEQCF	TGTGCCAGCAGCCATTCCGGGTCGGGGGGCAGTTACTACGAGCAGTGCTTC
TRBJ2-3	.	many	TRBV15	CATSRDRRDFTDTQYF	TGTGCCACCAGCAGAGATCGCCGAGACTTCACAGATACGCAGTATTTT
TRBJ1-2	.	.	TRBV29-1	CSVERQGTYGYTF	TGCAGCGTTGAGCGGCAGGGCACCTATGGCTACACCTTC
TRBJ2-1	TRBD2	.	TRBV19	CASSPSGLDLYNEQFF	TGTGCCAGTAGTCCCAGTGGACTAGATCTTTACAATGAGCAGTTCTTC
TRBJ2-2	.	.	TRBV12-5	CASGSQGFGELFF	TGTGCTAGTGGCTCGCAGGGTTTCGGGGAGCTGTTTTTT
TRBJ2-1	.	.	TRBV7-9	CASSLGPYNEQFF	TGTGCCAGCAGCTTAGGACCCTACAATGAGCAGTTCTTC
TRBJ2-7	.	.	TRBV20-1	CSARTDPIYEQYF	TGCAGTGCCAGGACAGACCCAATTTACGAGCAGTACTTC
TRBJ2-7	.	.	TRBV10-3	CATGTTYEQYF	TGTGCCACCGGGACAACCTACGAGCAGTACTTC
TRBJ2-1	.	.	TRBV19	CASSRGQRYEQFF	TGTGCCAGTAGTCGTGGCCAACGCTATGAGCAGTTCTTC
TRBJ1-5	TRBD1	.	TRBV24-1	CATSGGTGQPQHF	TGTGCCACCAGTGGCGGGACAGGGCAGCCCCAGCATTTT
TRBJ1-2	.	.	TRBV4-3	CASSQGSILHGYTF	TGCGCCAGCAGCCAAGGTAGCATCTTACATGGCTACACCTTC
TRBJ2-1	TRBD2	.	TRBV7-2	CASSPQPSGVKEQFF	TGTGCCAGCAGCCCGCAGCCTAGCGGGGTAAAAGAGCAGTTCTTC
TRBJ1-5	.	many	TRBV3-1	CASSQERHQPQHF	TGTGCCAGCAGCCAAGAACGCCATCAGCCCCAGCATTTT
TRBJ1-5	TRBD1	.	TRBV20-1	CSASQDGQGSNQPQHF	TGCAGTGCTTCTCAAGATGGACAGGGAAGCAATCAGCCCCAGCATTTT
TRBJ2-2	.	.	TRBV20-1	CSASMAGELFF	TGCAGTGCTAGTATGGCCGGGGAGCTGTTTTTT
TRBJ2-5	TRBD2	many	TRBV6-5	CASSAGLAGGLRETQYF	TGTGCCAGCAGTGCGGGACTAGCGGGGGGGCTGCGTGAGACCCAGTACTTC
TRBJ2-7	TRBD2	many	TRBV5-5	CASSLGSGGTYEQYF	TGTGCCAGCAGCTTGGGGAGCGGGGGAACCTACGAGCAGTACTTC
TRBJ1-2	TRBD1	few	TRBV29-1	CSTRTGNYGYTF	TGCAGCACCAGGACAGGGAACTATGGCTACACCTTC
TRBJ1-2	TRBD1	.	TRBV7-8	CASSLGRDRGYTF	TGTGCCAGCAGCTTGGGCAGGGACAGGGGCTACACCTTC